What follows are 25 T cell receptor beta chains derived from one specimen sequenced in a study of patients and donors after allogeneic stem cell transplantation. TCRdb re-called the RT-PCR reads with MiXCR, one entry per CDR3 protein. Of about a million distinct CDR3 sequences in the sample, about 20% were seen once. The specimen was blood, either unsorted or a sorted T cell fraction (not recorded which). The receptors were sampled from a human donor who was either an allogeneic HSCT recipient or a stem cell or donor lymphocyte infusion donor (not recorded which). It is not recorded whose cells these are; they may come from a transplant donor.

This clonotype was detected once. The V call is TRBV4-1, the J call TRBJ2-7; a weak D match, TRBD1 (6 bases). The CDR3 is 15 residues long. Germline CDR1 MGHRA, CDR2 YSYEKL. V was trimmed by 2 bases and J by 5 bases, leaving 16 bases between them. The CDR3 bases are TGCGCCAGCAGCCAATTGACAGGCCGATGGGACGAGCAGTACTTC. This translates into CASSQLTGRWDEQYF.

This clonotype was counted a few times. The chain is built from TRBV12-3 or TRBV12-4 and TRBJ2-7, with TRBD2 as a possible D gene (6 bases). V was cut by 3 bases and J by 6 bases, with 15 bases left in between. The CDR3 consists of 14 residues. The DNA of the CDR3 is TGTGCCAGCAGTTTGTTCGGGAGCTCCCTCGAGCAGTACTTC. Protein sequence: CASSLFGSSLEQYF.

This chain joins TRBV5-1 and TRBJ1-4; D is undetermined. CDR1 is SGHRS, CDR2 YFSETQ, per germline. Trimming shortened V by 0 bases and J by 0 bases, and 12 bases separated the two germline ends. The CDR3 extends over 17 amino acids. This CDR3 is CASSLEAAPTTNEKLFF. CDR3 sequence (DNA): TGCGCCAGCAGCTTGGAGGCAGCCCCGACAACTAATGAAAAACTGTTTTTT.

In this sample, this clonotype turned up a few times. The chain employs TRBV12-3 or TRBV12-4 and TRBJ2-5; a weak D match, TRBD1 (6 bases). The CDR3 consists of 13 residues. V lost 6 bases, J lost 4 bases, and 12 bases lay in between. The CDR3 sequence: CASRRDTTETQYF. The DNA for the CDR3 is TGTGCCAGCAGGAGGGACACTACAGAGACCCAGTACTTC.

A few counts support this clonotype. The chain uses TRBV3-1 and TRBJ1-2, with D possibly TRBD1 on 6 matching bases. Trimming removed 1 base at V and 5 bases at J, with 20 bases between. The CDR3 covers 17 residues. Germline V CDR1 and CDR2: LGHDT, YNNKEL (reference sequence). The CDR3 loop reads CASSQAVFSIQGYGYTF. For the CDR3, the DNA is TGTGCCAGCAGCCAAGCAGTTTTCTCGATACAGGGTTATGGCTACACCTTC.

V is TRBV30 and J is TRBJ2-7; tentatively, D is TRBD2 (6 bases). Germline V CDR1 and CDR2: GTSNPN, SVGIG (reference sequence). V shed 5 bases and J shed 6 bases, with 14 bases lying between them. The CDR3 is made up of 12 amino acids. As DNA, the CDR3 is TGTGCCTGGGGGCGGGGATCAGGCGAGCAGTACTTC. This sequence encodes CAWGRGSGEQYF.

This clonotype was detected only a few times. The V and J genes are TRBV6-1 and TRBJ1-6, with 8 bases lining up with TRBD1. CDR3 length: 16 amino acids. The junction had 9 bases not matched to a gene; V was cut back by 6 bases and J by 5 bases. Germline V gives CDR1 MNHNS, CDR2 SASEGT. The CDR3 reads CASRRTRTGNNSPLHF. In DNA, the CDR3 is TGTGCCAGCAGAAGGACCCGGACAGGGAATAATTCACCCCTCCACTTT.

For this clonotype: A junction end diverges from the germline sequence, so it may reflect a read error. The chain is built from TRBV29-1 and TRBJ2-3, with 8 nucleotides matching TRBD1. Germline CDR1 SQVTM, CDR2 ANQGSEA. The length of the CDR3 is 12 residues. CDR3: CSGGVGQEASQF. The CDR3 nucleotides are TGCAGCGGCGGCGTGGGACAGGAAGCCTCCCAGTTT.

This sequence joins TRBV12-3 or TRBV12-4 and TRBJ2-1, with D maybe TRBD2 (5 bases). The CDR3 is 14 amino acids. The germline V and J ends were trimmed by 7 bases and 7 bases, with 17 bases remaining between them. CDR3 region: CASTHLTGGNEQFF. In nucleotides, the CDR3 is TGTGCCAGCACCCATTTAACCGGCGGGAATGAGCAGTTCTTC.

The chain employs TRBV9 and TRBJ2-7; D is perhaps TRBD2 (6 bases). Between the trimmed V and J ends, which lost 0 bases and 2 bases, there was a span of 15 bases. From germline, CDR1 is SGDLS and CDR2 YYNGEE. This CDR3 is built from 16 residues. The CDR3 DNA is TGTGCCAGCAGCGTAGGAGGGCTAGCGCGAACCTACGAGCAGTACTTC. Amino acid sequence: CASSVGGLARTYEQYF.

This clonotype was found a few times. The chain uses TRBV12-3 or TRBV12-4 and TRBJ2-5; tentatively, D is TRBD2 (5 bases). The CDR3 is 16 amino acids. The V end lost 3 bases, the J end lost 0 bases, and 14 bases lay between the germline ends. The CDR3 DNA reads as TGTGCCAGCAGTTTTAGCCCACCGGGGTACCAAGAGACCCAGTACTTC. Translated: CASSFSPPGYQETQYF.

This rearrangement joins TRBV20-1 to TRBJ2-7; 10 bases are shared with TRBD2. V was clipped by 2 bases and J by 1 base; unmatched bases: 5. This CDR3 region has 15 residues. Per germline, CDR1 DFQATT and CDR2 SNEGSKA (reference sequence). The CDR3 reads CSARHHSGRSYEQYF. CDR3 nucleotide sequence: TGCAGTGCTAGACACCATAGCGGGAGGTCCTACGAGCAGTACTTC.

This clonotype was recorded at least ten times. The chain is built from TRBV4-1 and TRBJ1-4, with 8 positions matching TRBD1. Germline CDR1 is MGHRA and CDR2 is YSYEKL. The CDR3 covers 18 residues. V gave up 4 bases and J gave up 10 bases; unmatched junction bases: 20. CDR3 DNA sequence: TGCGCCAGCAGCCCCTACCTGGACAGGGCATGGACTCTGCCAAAACTGTTTTTT. This sequence encodes CASSPYLDRAWTLPKLFF.

J is TRBJ2-1 and V is TRBV12-3 or TRBV12-4; 10 bases agree with TRBD2. With 4 bases clipped from V and 0 bases from J, the junction kept 6 bases outside the gene matches. The CDR3 is made up of 17 amino acids. This CDR3 reads CASSWTLAGVSYNEQFF. CDR3 bases: TGTGCCAGCAGTTGGACCCTAGCGGGAGTCTCCTACAATGAGCAGTTCTTC.

This clonotype was detected only a few times. The V gene is TRBV6-2 or TRBV6-3, the J gene TRBJ1-5; D may be TRBD1 (5 bases). This CDR3 has 16 residues. The germline V and J ends were trimmed by 2 bases and 7 bases, with 18 bases remaining between them. In germline, CDR1 is MNHEY, CDR2 SVGEGT. CDR3 DNA sequence: TGTGCCAGCAGTTACCCCACGACAGCTCCAAAGCAGCCCCAGCATTTT. Translated: CASSYPTTAPKQPQHF.

The V call is TRBV12-3 or TRBV12-4, the J call TRBJ2-1; D not certain. The CDR3 sequence is 14 residues long. V lost 5 bases and J 12 bases, leaving 20 bases between the germline ends. The CDR3 nucleotides are TGTGCCAGCAGTAGTAGCCTAAGGGTGGCAGGGCAGTTCTTC. This gives the protein CASSSSLRVAGQFF.

This chain joins TRBV7-9 and TRBJ2-7; possibly TRBD1 for D (6 bases). V was pared by 3 bases and J by 12 bases, with 15 bases between. This CDR3 is built from 12 residues. Germline CDR1 and CDR2: SEHNR and FQNEAQ (reference sequence). The CDR3 DNA reads TGTGCCAGCAGCTTGGACCTCCGGACAGCGTACTTC. It encodes CASSLDLRTAYF. Together with reference TRBV7-9 and TRBJ2-7, the CDR3 gives the full variable domain: DTGVSQNPRHKITKRGQNVTFRCDPISEHNRLYWYRQTLGQGPEFLTYFQNEAQLEKSRLLSDRFSAERPKGSFSTLEIQRTEQGDSAMYLCASSLDLRTAYFGPGTRLTVT.

This clonotype was found a few times. V and J are TRBV11-2 and TRBJ1-5; D may be TRBD1 (6 bases). The CDR3 covers 18 residues. Germline-derived CDR1 and CDR2 are SGHAT and FQNNGV. V was trimmed by 4 bases and J by 0 bases, leaving 19 bases between them. The chain's CDR3 is CASSSDRIAGRSNQPQHF. The CDR3 DNA reads as TGTGCCAGCAGCTCAGACAGGATTGCGGGTCGTAGCAATCAGCCCCAGCATTTT. Full variable domain (rest looked up from reference TRBV11-2 and TRBJ1-5): EAGVAQSPRYKIIEKRQSVAFWCNPISGHATLYWYQQILGQGPKLLIQFQNNGVVDDSQLPKDRFSAERLKGVDSTLKIQPAKLEDSAVYLCASSSDRIAGRSNQPQHFGDGTRLSIL.

This clonotype was observed a few times. The chain couples TRBV12-3 or TRBV12-4 to TRBJ2-1; D is tentatively TRBD1 or TRBD2 (6 bases each). The germline V and J ends were trimmed by 3 bases and 0 bases, with 9 bases remaining between them. This CDR3 region has 15 residues. This chain's CDR3 is CASSFRGGSYNEQFF. The CDR3 nucleotides are TGTGCCAGCAGTTTCAGGGGAGGCTCCTACAATGAGCAGTTCTTC.

The chain employs TRBV9 and TRBJ2-7; a possible D gene is TRBD2 (5 bases). Germline V gene data show CDR1 as SGDLS and CDR2 as YYNGEE. V lost 0 bases to trimming and J lost 1 base, with 11 bases between them. The CDR3 contains 15 residues. The CDR3 loop reads CASSVAVSGSYEQYF. CDR3 nucleotides: TGTGCCAGCAGCGTAGCAGTCAGCGGATCCTACGAGCAGTACTTC.

The chain recombines TRBV7-3 with TRBJ1-4, with D uncertain. Trimming removed 2 bases from V and 13 bases from J, with 8 bases in between. This CDR3 is built from 11 residues. CDR1 is SGHTA, CDR2 FQGTGA, per germline. This chain's CDR3 is CASSLGVRLFF. CDR3 in DNA: TGTGCCAGCAGCTTAGGGGTCCGACTGTTTTTT.

CDR3 nucleotides: TGTGCCAGCAGTTATGTAGGGCTAGCGCACGACAATGAGCAGTTCTTC. This gives the protein CASSYVGLAHDNEQFF. The rearrangement uses TRBV6-5 and TRBJ2-1, with D possibly matching TRBD2 (6 bases). Trimming shortened V by 3 bases and J by 5 bases, and 17 bases separated the two germline ends. The CDR3 is 16 residues long. Germline CDR1 MNHEY, CDR2 SVGAGI.

This rearrangement joins TRBV6-2 or TRBV6-3 to TRBJ2-1, with D unresolved. This CDR3 region has 14 residues. Trimming pared 2 bases from V and 0 bases from J, leaving 5 bases between. Per the germline V gene, CDR1 is MNHEY and CDR2 is SVGEGT. This CDR3 reads CASSYIVSYNEQFF. The CDR3 DNA is TGTGCCAGCAGTTACATAGTCTCCTACAATGAGCAGTTCTTC.

The rearrangement joins TRBV4-1 to TRBJ2-3; D is perhaps TRBD2 (5 bases). The CDR3 contains 14 residues. Germline V lookup: CDR1 MGHRA, CDR2 YSYEKL. V lost 0 bases, J lost 4 bases, and 8 bases lay in between. CDR3 in DNA: TGCGCCAGCAGCCAAGATGGGGAGCCAGATACGCAGTATTTT. Translation gives CASSQDGEPDTQYF.

This clonotype has a count of ten or more. The genes are TRBV12-3 or TRBV12-4 and TRBJ2-3, with unresolved D. The CDR3 totals 14 residues. Trimming removed 1 base at V and 0 bases at J, with 5 bases between. CDR3: CASSLVRSTDTQYF. The CDR3 DNA is TGTGCCAGCAGTTTAGTGAGGAGCACAGATACGCAGTATTTT.